The rows below give T cell receptor beta chains drawn from one sample of a study of T cell changes during pregnancy in multiple sclerosis. The assay was immunoSEQ multiplex PCR, and TCRdb's table has in-frame clones only and misses some. The sample lists 45,000 or so clones; over 85% were seen once. The source material was peripheral blood, sampled in the first trimester of pregnancy. These receptors were obtained from a female donor with multiple sclerosis, enrolled in a pregnancy study. The conserved cysteine and the conserved F or W are not part of the CDR3 here. Each record gives: V gene, clone size, J gene, CDR3 protein. The size entry is marked missing in some rows and otherwise reads once, few, many or a size class.

V: TRBV7-9
size: NA
J: TRBJ1-1
CDR3: ASSSTGGRMNTEAF

V: TRBV6-6
size: NA
J: TRBJ2-5
CDR3: ASSYSGGRETQY

V: TRBV6-5
size: NA
J: TRBJ1-1
CDR3: ASETTTGAF

V: TRBV20-1
size: NA
J: TRBJ2-4
CDR3: SVPFLNIQY

V: TRBV19
size: NA
J: TRBJ1-4
CDR3: ASSITAQGKEKLF

V: TRBV18
size: once
J: TRBJ1-1
CDR3: ASSPRNTEAF

V: TRBV9
size: NA
J: TRBJ2-5
CDR3: ASSPFGGGTQY

V: TRBV19
size: NA
J: TRBJ1-2
CDR3: ASSIAGTATNYGYT

V: TRBV28
size: NA
J: TRBJ1-2
CDR3: ASRVGQGIYYGYT

V: TRBV10-3
size: NA
J: TRBJ1-5
CDR3: AISTLNQPQH

V: TRBV16
size: NA
J: TRBJ1-5
CDR3: ASSQSEVQPQH

V: TRBV11-2
size: few
J: TRBJ2-7
CDR3: ASSLEAAVSHSYEQY

V: TRBV19
size: NA
J: TRBJ1-6
CDR3: ASSLRGGNNSPLH

V: TRBV5-4
size: NA
J: TRBJ1-6
CDR3: ASSTGGESPLH

V: TRBV7-3
size: NA
J: TRBJ1-4
CDR3: ASSLKRQGSEKLF

V: TRBV7-2
size: NA
J: TRBJ2-3
CDR3: ASSSFTDTQY

V: TRBV7-6
size: NA
J: TRBJ1-3
CDR3: ASSFKAGDNTIY

V: TRBV9
size: NA
J: TRBJ1-5
CDR3: ASSSKEGNQPQH

V: TRBV19
size: few
J: TRBJ1-3
CDR3: ASSPTGSSGNTIY

V: TRBV6-1
size: few
J: TRBJ2-7
CDR3: ASSEEVAGAYEQY

V: TRBV6-1
size: NA
J: TRBJ2-3
CDR3: ASSERLEIDTQY

V: TRBV2
size: NA
J: TRBJ2-7
CDR3: ASRTGAGIGEQY

V: TRBV19
size: NA
J: TRBJ1-1
CDR3: ASSWVSAGNTEAF

V: TRBV2
size: NA
J: TRBJ2-5
CDR3: ASKSYGGETQY

V: TRBV7-8
size: NA
J: TRBJ1-2
CDR3: ASSLAPVTRARNYGYT

V: TRBV28
size: NA
J: TRBJ1-2
CDR3: ASRTRGRLVVRGYT

V: TRBV10-2
size: NA
J: TRBJ1-2
CDR3: ASRWTGGYGYT

V: TRBV9
size: NA
J: TRBJ1-6
CDR3: ASSVGGGVGSPLH

V: TRBV6-5
size: NA
J: TRBJ1-6
CDR3: ASSPRTGEYSPLH

V: TRBV25-1
size: NA
J: TRBJ2-7
CDR3: ATARATYEQY

V: TRBV5-1
size: NA
J: TRBJ1-1
CDR3: ASSFGPGQGGAEAF